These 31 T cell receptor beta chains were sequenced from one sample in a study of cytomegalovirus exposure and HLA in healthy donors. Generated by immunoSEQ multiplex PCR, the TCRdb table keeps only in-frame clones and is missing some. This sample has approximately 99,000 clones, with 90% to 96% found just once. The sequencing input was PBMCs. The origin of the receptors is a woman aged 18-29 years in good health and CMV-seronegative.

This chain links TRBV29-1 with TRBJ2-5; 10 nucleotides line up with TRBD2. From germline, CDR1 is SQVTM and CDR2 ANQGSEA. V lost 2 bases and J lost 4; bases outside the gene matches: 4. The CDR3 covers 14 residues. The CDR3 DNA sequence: TGCAGCGTTGAACTAGCGGGGGCTGGAGAGACCCAGTACTTC. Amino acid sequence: CSVELAGAGETQYF. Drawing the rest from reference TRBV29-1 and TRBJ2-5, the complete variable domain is SAVISQKPSRDICQRGTSLTIQCQVDSQVTMMFWYRQQPGQSLTLIATANQGSEATYESGFVIDKFPISRPNLTFSTLTVSNMSPEDSSIYLCSVELAGAGETQYFGPGTRLLVL.

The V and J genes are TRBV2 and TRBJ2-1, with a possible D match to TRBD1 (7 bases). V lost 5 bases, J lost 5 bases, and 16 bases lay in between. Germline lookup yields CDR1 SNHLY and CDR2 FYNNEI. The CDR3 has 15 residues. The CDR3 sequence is CASSLEGARNNEQFF. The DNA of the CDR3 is TGTGCCAGCAGTCTGGAGGGGGCGCGTAACAATGAGCAGTTCTTC.

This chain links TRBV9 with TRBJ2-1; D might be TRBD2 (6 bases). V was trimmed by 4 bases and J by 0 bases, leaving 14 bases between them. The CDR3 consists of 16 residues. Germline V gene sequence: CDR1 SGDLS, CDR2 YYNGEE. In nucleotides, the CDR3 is TGTGCCAGCAGCCCCCGACTAGAGATCTCCTACAATGAGCAGTTCTTC. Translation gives CASSPRLEISYNEQFF.

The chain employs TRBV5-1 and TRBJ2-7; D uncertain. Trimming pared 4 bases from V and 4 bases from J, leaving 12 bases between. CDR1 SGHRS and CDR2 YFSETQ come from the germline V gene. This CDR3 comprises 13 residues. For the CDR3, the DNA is TGCGCCAGCAGCGCGTCGCCGTTATACGAGCAGTACTTC. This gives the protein CASSASPLYEQYF.

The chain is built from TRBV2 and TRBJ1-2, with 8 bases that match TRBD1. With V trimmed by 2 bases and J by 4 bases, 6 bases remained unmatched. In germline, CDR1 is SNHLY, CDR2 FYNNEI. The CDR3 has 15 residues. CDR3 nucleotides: TGTGCCAGCAGTGAACAGGCAGGGGGCACCTATGGCTACACCTTC. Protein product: CASSEQAGGTYGYTF.

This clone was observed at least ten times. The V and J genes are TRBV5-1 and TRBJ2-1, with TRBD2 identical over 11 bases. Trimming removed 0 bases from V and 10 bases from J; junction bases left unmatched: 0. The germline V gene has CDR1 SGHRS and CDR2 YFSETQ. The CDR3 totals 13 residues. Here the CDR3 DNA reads TGCGCCAGCAGCTTGGGGACTAGCGGGGAGCAGTTCTTC. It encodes CASSLGTSGEQFF.

CDR3 nucleotides: TGTGCCAGCAGTTACTCAGGCGGGGGGGCCTGGGAGACCCAGTACTTC. It is translated as CASSYSGGGAWETQYF. This chain uses TRBV6-6 with TRBJ2-5, with 9 bases aligning to TRBD2. This CDR3 spans 16 amino acids. The V gene end was trimmed by 0 bases and the J gene end by 5 bases; junction bases not matched to a gene: 7. Germline CDR1 reads MNHNY; CDR2 reads SVGAGI (reference sequence).

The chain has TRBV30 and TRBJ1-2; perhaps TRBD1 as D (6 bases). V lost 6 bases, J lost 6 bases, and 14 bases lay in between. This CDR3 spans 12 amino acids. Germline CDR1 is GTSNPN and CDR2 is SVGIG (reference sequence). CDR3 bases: TGTGCCTGTACACAGGGACGTAATGGCTACACCTTC. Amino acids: CACTQGRNGYTF. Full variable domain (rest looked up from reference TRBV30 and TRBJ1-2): SQTIHQWPATLVQPVGSPLSLECTVEGTSNPNLYWYRQAAGRGLQLLFYSVGIGQISSEVPQNLSASRPQDRQFILSSKKLLLSDSGFYLCACTQGRNGYTFGSGTRLTVV.

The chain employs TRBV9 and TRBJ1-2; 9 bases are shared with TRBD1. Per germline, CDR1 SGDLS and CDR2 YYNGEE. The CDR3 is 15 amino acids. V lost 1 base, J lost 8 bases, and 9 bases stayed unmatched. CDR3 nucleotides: TGTGCCAGCAGCGTAACCGGACAGGGGACCGGCGGCTACACCTTC. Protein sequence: CASSVTGQGTGGYTF.

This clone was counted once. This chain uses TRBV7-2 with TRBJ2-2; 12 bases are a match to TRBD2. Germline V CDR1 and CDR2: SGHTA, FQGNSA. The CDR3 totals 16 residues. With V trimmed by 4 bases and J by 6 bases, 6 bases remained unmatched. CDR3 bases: TGTGCCAGCAGCTCTGGACTAGCGGGGCTTTCCGGGGAGCTGTTTTTT. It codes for CASSSGLAGLSGELFF.

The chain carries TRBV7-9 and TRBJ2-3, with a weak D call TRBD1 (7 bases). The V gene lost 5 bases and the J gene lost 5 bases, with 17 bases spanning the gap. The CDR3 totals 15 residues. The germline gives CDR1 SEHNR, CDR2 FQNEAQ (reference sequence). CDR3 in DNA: TGTGCCAGCAGCCCTCTCAGGGGGGATCGAGATACGCAGTATTTT. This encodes CASSPLRGDRDTQYF.

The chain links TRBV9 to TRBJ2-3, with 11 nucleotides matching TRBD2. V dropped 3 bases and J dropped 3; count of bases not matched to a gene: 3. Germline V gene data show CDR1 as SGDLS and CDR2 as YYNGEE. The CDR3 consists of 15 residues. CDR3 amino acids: CASSARLAGTDTQYF. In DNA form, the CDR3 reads TGTGCCAGCAGCGCCCGACTAGCGGGGACAGATACGCAGTATTTT.

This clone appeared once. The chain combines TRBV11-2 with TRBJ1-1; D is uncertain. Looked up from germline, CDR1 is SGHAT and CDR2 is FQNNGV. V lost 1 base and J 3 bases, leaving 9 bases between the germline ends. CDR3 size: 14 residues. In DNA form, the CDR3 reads TGTGCCAGCAGCTTAGGCCCCGGTTACACTGAAGCTTTCTTT. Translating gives CASSLGPGYTEAFF.

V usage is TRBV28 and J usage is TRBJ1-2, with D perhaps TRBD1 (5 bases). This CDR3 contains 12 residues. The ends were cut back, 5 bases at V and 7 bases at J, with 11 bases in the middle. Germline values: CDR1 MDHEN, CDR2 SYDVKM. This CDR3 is CASSDPGVGYTF. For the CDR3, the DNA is TGTGCCAGCAGTGACCCGGGGGTTGGCTACACCTTC.

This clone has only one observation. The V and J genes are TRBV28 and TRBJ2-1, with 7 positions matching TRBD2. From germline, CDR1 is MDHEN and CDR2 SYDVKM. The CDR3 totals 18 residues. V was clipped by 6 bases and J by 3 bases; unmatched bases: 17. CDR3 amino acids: CASRPAGASLPNYNEQFF. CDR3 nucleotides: TGTGCCAGCAGGCCCGCGGGAGCTAGCCTCCCGAACTACAATGAGCAGTTCTTC.

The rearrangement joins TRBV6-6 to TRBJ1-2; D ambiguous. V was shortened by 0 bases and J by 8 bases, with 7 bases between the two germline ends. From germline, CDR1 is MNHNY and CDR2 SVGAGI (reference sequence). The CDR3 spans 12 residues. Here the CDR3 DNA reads TGTGCCAGCAGTTACTCCCGTGAGGGCTACACCTTC. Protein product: CASSYSREGYTF.

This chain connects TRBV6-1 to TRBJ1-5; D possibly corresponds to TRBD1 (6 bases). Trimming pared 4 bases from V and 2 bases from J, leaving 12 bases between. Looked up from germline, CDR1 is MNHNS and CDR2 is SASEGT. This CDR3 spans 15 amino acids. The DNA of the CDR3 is TGTGCCAGCAGTGGAGGGGGGGCAGGCAATCAGCCCCAGCATTTT. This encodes CASSGGGAGNQPQHF.

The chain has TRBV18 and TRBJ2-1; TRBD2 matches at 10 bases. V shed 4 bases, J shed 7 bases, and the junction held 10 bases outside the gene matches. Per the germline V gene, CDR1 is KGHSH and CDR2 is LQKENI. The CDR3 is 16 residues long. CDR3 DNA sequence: TGTGCCAGCTCACTGGAGTCTAGCGGGGGTTCGAATGAGCAGTTCTTC. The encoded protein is CASSLESSGGSNEQFF.

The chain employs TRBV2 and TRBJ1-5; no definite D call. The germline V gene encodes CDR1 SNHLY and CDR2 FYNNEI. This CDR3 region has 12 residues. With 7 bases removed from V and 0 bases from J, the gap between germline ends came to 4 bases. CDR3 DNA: TGTGCCAGCAAATATAGCAATCAGCCCCAGCATTTT. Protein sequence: CASKYSNQPQHF. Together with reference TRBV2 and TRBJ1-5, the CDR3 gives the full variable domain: EPEVTQTPSHQVTQMGQEVILRCVPISNHLYFYWYRQILGQKVEFLVSFYNNEISEKSEIFDDQFSVERPDGSNFTLKIRSTKLEDSAMYFCASKYSNQPQHFGDGTRLSIL.

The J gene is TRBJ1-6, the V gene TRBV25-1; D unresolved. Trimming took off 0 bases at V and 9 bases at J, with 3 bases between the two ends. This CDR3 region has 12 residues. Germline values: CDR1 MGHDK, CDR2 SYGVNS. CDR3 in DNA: TGTGCCAGCAGTGAATACGGTTCACCCCTCCACTTT. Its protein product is CASSEYGSPLHF.

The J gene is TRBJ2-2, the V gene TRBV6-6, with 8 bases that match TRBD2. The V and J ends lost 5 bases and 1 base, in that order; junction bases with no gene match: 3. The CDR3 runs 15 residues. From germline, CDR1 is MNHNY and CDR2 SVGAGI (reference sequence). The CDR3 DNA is TGTGCCAGCAGTAGGCTAGCGGGGAACACCGGGGAGCTGTTTTTT. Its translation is CASSRLAGNTGELFF.

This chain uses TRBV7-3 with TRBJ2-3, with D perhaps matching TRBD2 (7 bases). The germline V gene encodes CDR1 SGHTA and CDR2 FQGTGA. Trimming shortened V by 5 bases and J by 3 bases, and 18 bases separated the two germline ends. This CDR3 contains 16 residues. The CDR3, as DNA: TGTGCCAGCAGCCCCGAAGAGGGGGGGAGGACAGATACGCAGTATTTT. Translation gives CASSPEEGGRTDTQYF.

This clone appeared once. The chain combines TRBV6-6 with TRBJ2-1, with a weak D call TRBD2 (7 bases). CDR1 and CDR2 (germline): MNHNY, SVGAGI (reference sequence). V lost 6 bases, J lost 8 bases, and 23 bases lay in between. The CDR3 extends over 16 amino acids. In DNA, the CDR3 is TGTGCCAGCAGCGGTCCGGGGAGGGGGGCGTCCCATGAGCAGTTCTTC. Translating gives CASSGPGRGASHEQFF.

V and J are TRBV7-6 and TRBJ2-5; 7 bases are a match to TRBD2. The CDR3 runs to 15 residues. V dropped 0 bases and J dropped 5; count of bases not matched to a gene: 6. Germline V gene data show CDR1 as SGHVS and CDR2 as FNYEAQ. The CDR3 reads CASSLAEQGGETQYF. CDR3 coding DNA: TGTGCCAGCAGCTTAGCAGAGCAGGGAGGGGAGACCCAGTACTTC.

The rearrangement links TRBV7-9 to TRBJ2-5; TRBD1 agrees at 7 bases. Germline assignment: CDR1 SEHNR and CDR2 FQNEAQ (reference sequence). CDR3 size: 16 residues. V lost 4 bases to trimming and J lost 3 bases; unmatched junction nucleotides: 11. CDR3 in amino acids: CASSSPSQGLEETQYF. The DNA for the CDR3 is TGTGCCAGCAGCTCCCCCTCACAGGGGCTGGAAGAGACCCAGTACTTC. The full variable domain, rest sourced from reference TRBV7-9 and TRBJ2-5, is DTGVSQNPRHKITKRGQNVTFRCDPISEHNRLYWYRQTLGQGPEFLTYFQNEAQLEKSRLLSDRFSAERPKGSFSTLEIQRTEQGDSAMYLCASSSPSQGLEETQYFGPGTRLLVL.

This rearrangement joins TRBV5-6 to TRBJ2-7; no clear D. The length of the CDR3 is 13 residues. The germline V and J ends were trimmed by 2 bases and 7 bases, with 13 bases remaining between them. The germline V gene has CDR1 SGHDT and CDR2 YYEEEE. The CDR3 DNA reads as TGTGCCAGCAGCTTTTCGGGTCCACGGGAGCAGTACTTC. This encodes CASSFSGPREQYF.

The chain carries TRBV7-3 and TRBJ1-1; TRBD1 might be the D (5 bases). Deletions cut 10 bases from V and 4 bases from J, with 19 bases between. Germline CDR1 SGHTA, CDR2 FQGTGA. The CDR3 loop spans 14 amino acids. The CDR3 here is CATLRGGAPTEAFF. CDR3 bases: TGTGCCACCCTACGGGGAGGGGCGCCCACTGAAGCTTTCTTT.

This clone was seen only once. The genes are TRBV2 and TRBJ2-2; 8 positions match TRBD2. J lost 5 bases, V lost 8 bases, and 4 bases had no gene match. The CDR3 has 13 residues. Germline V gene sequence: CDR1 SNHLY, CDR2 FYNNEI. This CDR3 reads CASGSGGTGELFF. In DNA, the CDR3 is TGTGCCAGCGGATCGGGGGGGACCGGGGAGCTGTTTTTT.

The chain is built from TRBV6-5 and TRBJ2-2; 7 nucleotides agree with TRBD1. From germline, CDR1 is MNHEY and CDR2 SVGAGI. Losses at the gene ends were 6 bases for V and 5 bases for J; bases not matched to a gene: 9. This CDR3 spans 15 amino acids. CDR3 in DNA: TGTGCCAGCAGCCTAGGGCAGGGGGTAACCGGGGAGCTGTTTTTT. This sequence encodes CASSLGQGVTGELFF.

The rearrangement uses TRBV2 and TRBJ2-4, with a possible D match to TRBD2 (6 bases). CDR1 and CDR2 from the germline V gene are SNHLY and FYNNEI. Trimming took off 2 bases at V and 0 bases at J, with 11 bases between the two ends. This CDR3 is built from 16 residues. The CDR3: CASSEWSGLAKNIQYF. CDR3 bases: TGTGCCAGCAGTGAATGGTCGGGACTAGCCAAAAACATTCAGTACTTC.

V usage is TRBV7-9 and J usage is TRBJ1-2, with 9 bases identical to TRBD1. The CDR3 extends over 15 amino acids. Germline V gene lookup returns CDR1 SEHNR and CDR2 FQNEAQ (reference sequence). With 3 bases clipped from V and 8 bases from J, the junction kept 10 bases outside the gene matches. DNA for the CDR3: TGTGCCAGCAGCTTCCCGAACAGGGGGCCGGTGGGCTACACCTTC. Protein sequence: CASSFPNRGPVGYTF.